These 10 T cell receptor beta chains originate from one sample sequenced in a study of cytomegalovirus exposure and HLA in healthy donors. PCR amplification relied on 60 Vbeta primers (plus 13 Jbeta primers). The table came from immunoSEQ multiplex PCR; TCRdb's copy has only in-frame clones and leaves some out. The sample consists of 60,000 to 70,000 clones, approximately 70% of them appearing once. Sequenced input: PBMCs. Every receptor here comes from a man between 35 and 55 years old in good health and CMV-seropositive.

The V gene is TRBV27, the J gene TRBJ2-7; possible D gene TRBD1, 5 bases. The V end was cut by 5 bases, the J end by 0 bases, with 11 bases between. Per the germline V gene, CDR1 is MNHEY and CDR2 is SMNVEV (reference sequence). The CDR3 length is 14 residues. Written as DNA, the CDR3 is TGTGCCAGCAGTCCCCGACAGAGCTCCTACGAGCAGTACTTC. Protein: CASSPRQSSYEQYF.

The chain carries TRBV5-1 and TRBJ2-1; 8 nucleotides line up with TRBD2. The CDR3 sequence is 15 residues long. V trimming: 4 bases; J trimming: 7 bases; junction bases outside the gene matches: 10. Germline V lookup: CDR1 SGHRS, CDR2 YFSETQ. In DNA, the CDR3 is TGCGCCAGCAGCCACCGAGCGGGGGCGCGTAATGAGCAGTTCTTC. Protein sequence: CASSHRAGARNEQFF.

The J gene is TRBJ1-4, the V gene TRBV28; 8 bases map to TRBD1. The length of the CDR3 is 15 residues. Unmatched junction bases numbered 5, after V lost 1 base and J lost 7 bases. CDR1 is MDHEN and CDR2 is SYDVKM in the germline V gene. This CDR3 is CASSLLGTGGEKLFF. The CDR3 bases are TGTGCCAGCAGTTTATTAGGGACAGGCGGTGAAAAACTGTTTTTT.

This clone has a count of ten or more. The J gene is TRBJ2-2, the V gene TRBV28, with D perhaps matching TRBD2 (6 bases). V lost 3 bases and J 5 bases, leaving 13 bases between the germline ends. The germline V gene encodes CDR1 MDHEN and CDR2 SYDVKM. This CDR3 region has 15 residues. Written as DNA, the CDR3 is TGTGCCAGCAGTTTCCAGCGGGTTGGGACCGGGGAGCTGTTTTTT. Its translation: CASSFQRVGTGELFF.

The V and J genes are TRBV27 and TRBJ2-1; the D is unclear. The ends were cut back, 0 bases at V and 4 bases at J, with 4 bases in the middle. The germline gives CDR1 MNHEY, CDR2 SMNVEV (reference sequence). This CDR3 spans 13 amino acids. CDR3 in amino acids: CASSLSAYNEQFF. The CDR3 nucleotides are TGTGCCAGCAGTTTATCCGCGTACAATGAGCAGTTCTTC.

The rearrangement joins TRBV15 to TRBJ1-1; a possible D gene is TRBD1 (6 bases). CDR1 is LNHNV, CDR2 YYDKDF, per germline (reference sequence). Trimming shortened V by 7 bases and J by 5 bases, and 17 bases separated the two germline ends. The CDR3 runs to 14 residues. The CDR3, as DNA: TGTGCCACCACCCGCAGGGCAGGGGAAACTGAAGCTTTCTTT. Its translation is CATTRRAGETEAFF.

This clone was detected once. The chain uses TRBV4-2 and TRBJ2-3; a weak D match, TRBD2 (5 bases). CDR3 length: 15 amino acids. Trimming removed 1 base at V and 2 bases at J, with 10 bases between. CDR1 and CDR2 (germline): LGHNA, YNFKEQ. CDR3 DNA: TGTGCCAGCAGCCAAGGGGCGGAGGCCACAGATACGCAGTATTTT. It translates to CASSQGAEATDTQYF.

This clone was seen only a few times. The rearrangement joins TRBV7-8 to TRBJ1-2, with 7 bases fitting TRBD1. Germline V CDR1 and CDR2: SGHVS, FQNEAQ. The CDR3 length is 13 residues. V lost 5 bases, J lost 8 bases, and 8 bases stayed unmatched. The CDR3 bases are TGTGCCAGCAGCCAGACAGGGTTGGGAGGCTACACCTTC. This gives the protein CASSQTGLGGYTF.

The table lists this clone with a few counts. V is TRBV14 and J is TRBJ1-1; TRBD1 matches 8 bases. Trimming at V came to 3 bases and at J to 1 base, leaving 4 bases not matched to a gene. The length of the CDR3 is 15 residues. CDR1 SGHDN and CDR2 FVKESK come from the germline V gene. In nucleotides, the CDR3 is TGTGCCAGCAGCCATCGGACAGGGTGGAACACTGAAGCTTTCTTT. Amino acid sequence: CASSHRTGWNTEAFF.

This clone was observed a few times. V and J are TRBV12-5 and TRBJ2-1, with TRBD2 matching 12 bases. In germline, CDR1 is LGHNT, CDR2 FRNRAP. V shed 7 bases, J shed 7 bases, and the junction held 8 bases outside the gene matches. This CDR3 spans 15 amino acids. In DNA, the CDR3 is TGTGCTAGTGCCCCTAGCGGGAGGGCCGAGAATGAGCAGTTCTTC. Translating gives CASAPSGRAENEQFF.